This T cell receptor (beta chain) was sequenced in a study of T cell responses to AZD1222 COVID-19 vaccine (dated by TCRdb to the early 2020s). Describing the broader study: TCR sequencing was performed for roughly 240 trial participants, of whom some 200 were given two doses of AZD1222 and around 25 were given two doses of MenACWY control vaccine. Enrollment into the trials was organized by age into subgroups of 18-55, 56-69 and 70-plus years, and those subgroups contained roughly 150, 30 and 60 TCR-sequenced participants, respectively.

The research as a whole found: Vaccine-associated CD4 TCRs spanned the whole spike protein, with dominant responses in regions 160-218 and 743-854. Conclusions about previously exposed vaccinees are limited, since just 6 or 7 AZD1222 recipients were seropositive for SARS-CoV-2 at baseline. Because no samples from the day 14 peak response were available, repertoires could be characterized only after the peak T cell response. In the small 56-69-year group, the increase in depth fell short of significance, most likely because of low power. Reportedly, almost half of the unique spike-specific TCRs recognized epitopes lying outside the regions that are mutated in the B.1.351 and B.1.1.7 variants. Participants were mostly white British, with more females than males. The authors suggested clonal diversity may have been underestimated. After two AZD1222 doses, spike-specific TCR breadth and depth were significantly higher than at day 0 and than in MenACWY recipients.

The CDR3 regions of human TCRbeta chains were subjected to immunosequencing. The study's processing was this. TCRs in the repertoires were matched against a reference library of SARS-CoV-2-specific TCRs that had been generated with the MIRA antigen-specificity platform. Breadth was defined as the fraction of unique TCRs that were SARS-CoV-2-associated. Depth was defined as the fraction of total T cells that were SARS-CoV-2-associated. Each spike-specific TCR was assigned to its reactive spike region and to a CD4 or CD8 class using the MIRA data. Log10-transformed breadth and depth values were compared by one-way ANOVA with Sidak's multiple comparisons tests. Entries here come from immuneACCESS through TCRdb and include only in-frame sequences with V and J called. Some clones fail to appear in such tables; in the studies checked, an unresolved V gene covers under half of the shortfall, and the cause of the remainder is unknown. V and J calls and clone size are as listed in that table; D and trimming were resolved from the DNA. The sample table contains tens of thousands of clones; only one count was recorded for around 85% of them. 8% to 13% of the sample is taken by the ten largest.

Note on this clone: Its antigen remains undetermined. No base qualities exist here, and no much larger clone lies one base off it.

According to the study, the label for this sample's time point signals: about 28 days (+/-7) after the second vaccine dose. Because spike-specific TCR depth and breadth did not differ between the two schedules, AZD1222 recipients who got a second dose at roughly 4 weeks were pooled with those who got a second dose at roughly 12 weeks. Vaccinee samples were obtained from the UK trials COV001 and COV002, which included a single-blind randomized controlled phase 2/3 trial of AZD1222 (ChAdOx1 nCoV-19) in healthy adults. For TCRbeta chain sequencing, PBMC samples from trial participants were taken at day 0 and at day 28 after the second dose. The clonotype was recovered from an adult who received the AZD1222 COVID-19 vaccine. The sequences come from peripheral blood, collected 28 days after the second AZD1222 dose.

The DNA sequence is given as TGTGCCAGCAGTCTATGGACAGGGGCGGGGTTGGGCACTGAAGCTTTCTTT. Translated, it reads CASSLWTGAGLGTEAFF. Here the chain combines TRBV27 and TRBJ1-1; TRBD1 fits 9 bases in the junction. The germline V gene (reference sequence) supplies CDR1 MNHEY and CDR2 SMNVEV. Measured from the cysteine to the phenylalanine, the CDR3 is 17 residues long. The kept DNA is CDR3 alone, 51 bases in frame from the first base. Trimming leaves V shorter by 5 bases and J shorter by 4 bases, with the junction holding 14 bases beyond the gene matches.